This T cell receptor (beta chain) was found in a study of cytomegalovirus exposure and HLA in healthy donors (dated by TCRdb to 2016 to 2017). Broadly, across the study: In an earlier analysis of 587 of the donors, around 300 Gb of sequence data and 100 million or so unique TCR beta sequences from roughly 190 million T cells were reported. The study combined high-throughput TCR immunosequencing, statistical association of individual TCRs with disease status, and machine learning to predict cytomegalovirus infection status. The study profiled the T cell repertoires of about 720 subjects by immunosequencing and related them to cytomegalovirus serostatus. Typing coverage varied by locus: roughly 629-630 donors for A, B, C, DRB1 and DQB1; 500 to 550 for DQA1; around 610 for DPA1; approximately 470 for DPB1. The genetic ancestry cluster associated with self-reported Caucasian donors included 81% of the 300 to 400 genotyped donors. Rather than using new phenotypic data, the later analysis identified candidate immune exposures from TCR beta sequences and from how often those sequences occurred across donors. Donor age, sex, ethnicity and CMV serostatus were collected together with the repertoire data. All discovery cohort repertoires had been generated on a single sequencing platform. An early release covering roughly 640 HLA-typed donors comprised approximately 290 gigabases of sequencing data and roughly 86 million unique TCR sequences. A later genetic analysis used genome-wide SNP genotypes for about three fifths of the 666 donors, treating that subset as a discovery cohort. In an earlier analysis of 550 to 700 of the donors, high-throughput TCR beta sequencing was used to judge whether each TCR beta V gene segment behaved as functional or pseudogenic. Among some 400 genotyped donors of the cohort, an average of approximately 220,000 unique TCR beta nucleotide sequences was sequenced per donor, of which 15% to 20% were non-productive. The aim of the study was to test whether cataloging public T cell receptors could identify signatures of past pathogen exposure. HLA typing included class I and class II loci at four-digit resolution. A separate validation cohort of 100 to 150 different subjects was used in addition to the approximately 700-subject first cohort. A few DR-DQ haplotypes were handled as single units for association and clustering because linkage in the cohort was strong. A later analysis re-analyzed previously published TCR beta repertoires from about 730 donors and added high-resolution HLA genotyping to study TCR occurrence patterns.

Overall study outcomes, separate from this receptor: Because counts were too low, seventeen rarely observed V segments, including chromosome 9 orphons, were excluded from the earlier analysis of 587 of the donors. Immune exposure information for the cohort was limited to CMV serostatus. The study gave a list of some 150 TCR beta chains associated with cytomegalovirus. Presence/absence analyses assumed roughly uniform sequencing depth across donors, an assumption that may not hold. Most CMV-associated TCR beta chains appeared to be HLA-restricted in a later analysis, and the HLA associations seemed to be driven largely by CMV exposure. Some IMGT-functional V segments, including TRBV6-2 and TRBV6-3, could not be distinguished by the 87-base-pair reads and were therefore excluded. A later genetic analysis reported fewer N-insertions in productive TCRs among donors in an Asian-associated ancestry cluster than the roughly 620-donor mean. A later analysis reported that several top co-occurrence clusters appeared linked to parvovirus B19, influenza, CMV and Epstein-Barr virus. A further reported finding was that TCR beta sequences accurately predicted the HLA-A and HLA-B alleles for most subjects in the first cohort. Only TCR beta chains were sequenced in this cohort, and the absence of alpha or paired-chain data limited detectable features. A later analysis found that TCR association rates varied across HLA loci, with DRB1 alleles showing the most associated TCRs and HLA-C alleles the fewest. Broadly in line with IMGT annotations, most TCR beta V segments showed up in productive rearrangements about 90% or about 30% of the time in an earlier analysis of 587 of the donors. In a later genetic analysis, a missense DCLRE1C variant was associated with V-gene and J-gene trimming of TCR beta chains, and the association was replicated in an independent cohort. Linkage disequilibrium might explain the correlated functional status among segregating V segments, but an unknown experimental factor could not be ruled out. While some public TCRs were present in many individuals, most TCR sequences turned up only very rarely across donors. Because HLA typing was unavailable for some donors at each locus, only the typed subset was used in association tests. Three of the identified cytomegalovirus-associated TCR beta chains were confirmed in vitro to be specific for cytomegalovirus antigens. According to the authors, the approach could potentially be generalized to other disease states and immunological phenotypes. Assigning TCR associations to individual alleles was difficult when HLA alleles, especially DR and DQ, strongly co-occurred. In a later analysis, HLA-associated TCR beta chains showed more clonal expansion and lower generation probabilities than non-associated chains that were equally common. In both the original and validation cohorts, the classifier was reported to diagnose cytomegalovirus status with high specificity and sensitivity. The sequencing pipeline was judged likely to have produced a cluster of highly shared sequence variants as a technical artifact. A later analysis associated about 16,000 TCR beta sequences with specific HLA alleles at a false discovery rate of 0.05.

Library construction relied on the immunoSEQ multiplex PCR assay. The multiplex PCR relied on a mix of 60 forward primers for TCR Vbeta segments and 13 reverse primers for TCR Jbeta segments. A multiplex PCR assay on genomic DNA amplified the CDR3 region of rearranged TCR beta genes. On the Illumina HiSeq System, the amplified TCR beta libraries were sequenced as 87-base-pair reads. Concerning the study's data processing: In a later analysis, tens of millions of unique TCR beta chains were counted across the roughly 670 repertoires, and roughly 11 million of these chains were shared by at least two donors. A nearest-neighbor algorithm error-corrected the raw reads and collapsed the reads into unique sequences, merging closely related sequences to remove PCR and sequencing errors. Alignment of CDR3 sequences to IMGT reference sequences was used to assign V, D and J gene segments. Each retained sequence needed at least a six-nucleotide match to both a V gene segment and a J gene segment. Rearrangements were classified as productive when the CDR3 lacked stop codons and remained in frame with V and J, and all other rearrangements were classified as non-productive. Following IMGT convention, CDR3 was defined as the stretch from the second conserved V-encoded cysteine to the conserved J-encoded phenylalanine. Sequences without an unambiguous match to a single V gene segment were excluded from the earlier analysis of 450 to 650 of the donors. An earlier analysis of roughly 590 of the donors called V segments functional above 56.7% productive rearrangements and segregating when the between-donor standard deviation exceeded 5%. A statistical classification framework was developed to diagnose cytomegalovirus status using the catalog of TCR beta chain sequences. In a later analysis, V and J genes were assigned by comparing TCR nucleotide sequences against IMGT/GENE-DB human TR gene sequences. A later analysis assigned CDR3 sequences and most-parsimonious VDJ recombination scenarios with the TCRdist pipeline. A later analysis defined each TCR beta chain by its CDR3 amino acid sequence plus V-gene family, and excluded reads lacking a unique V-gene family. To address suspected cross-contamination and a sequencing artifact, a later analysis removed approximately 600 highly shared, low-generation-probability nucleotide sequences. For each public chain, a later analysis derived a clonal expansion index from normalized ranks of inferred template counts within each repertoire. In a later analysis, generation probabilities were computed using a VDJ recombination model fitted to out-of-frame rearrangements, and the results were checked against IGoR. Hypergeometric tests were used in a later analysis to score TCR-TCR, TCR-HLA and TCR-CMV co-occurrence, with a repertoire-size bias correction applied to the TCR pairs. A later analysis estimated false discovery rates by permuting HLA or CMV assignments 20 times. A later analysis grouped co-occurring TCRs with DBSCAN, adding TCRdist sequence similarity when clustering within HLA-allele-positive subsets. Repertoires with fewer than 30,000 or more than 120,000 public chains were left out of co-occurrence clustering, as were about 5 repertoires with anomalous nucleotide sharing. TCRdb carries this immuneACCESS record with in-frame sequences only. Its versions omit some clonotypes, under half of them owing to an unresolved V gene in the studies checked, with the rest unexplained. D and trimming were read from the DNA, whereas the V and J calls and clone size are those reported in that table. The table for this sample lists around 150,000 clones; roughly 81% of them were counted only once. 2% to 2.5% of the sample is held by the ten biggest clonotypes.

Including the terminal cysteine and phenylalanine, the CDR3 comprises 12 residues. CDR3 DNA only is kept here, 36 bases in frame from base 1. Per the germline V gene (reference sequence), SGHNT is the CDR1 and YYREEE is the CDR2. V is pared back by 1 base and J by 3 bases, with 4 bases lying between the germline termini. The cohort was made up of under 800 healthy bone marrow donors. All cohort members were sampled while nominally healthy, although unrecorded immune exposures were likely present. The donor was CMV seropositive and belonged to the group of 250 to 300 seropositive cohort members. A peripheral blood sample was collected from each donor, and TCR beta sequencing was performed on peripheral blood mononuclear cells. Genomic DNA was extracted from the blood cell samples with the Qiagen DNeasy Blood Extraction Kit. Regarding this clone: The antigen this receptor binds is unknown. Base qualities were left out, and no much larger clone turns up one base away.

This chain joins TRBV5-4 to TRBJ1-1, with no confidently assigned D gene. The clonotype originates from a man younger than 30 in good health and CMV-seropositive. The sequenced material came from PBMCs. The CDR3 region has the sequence CASSLRDTEAFF. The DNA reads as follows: TGTGCCAGCAGCTTGCGAGACACTGAAGCTTTCTTT. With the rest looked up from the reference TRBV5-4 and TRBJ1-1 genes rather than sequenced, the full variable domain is ETGVTQSPTHLIKTRGQQVTLRCSSQSGHNTVSWYQQALGQGPQFIFQYYREEENGRGNFPPRFSGLQFPNYSSELNVNALELDDSALYLCASSLRDTEAFFGQGTRLTVV.